The TCR beta chain described here comes from a study of cytomegalovirus exposure and HLA in healthy donors. Study-wide results and caveats: Earlier findings revealed that most TCR beta V segments proved productive either about 87% or about 30% of the time. A later analysis found common viral pathogens apparently linked to several of the most significant clusters.

The CDR3 is made up of 16 amino acids. With V trimmed by 2 bases and J by 1 base, 4 bases remained unmatched. Germline V lookup: CDR1 MNHEY, CDR2 SVGAGI. Concerning this clone: What it binds is unknown.

A multiplex PCR was run with 60 Vbeta primers and 13 Jbeta primers. Clones were read by immunoSEQ multiplex PCR, and TCRdb kept only the in-frame ones, dropping some. Its table lists 100,000 to 150,000 clones. The material sequenced was PBMCs. The TCR comes from a man aged 18 to 30 in good health and CMV-seronegative. The rearrangement uses TRBV6-5 and TRBJ2-2; 7 nucleotides agree with TRBD1. In DNA form, the CDR3 reads TGTGCCAGCAGTTACCCGGGACAGCAGAACACCGGGGAGCTGTTTTTT. Translating gives CASSYPGQQNTGELFF.